These 19 T cell receptor beta chains share one sample of origin, sequenced in a study of vaccination and CD4 T cells after COVID-19. Treatment meaning: roughly 10-day PBMC culture with coronavirus spike peptide pools or control peptides (ViraFEST assay). Ahead of the COVID-19 pandemic (2011-2018), the CD4+ T cells of the unexposed donor were collected. Their antigens are not known. Researchers used the Oncomine TCR Beta short-read assay to sequence DNA from cultured CD4+ T cells. Genomic DNA was extracted from cultured CD4+ T cells. TCRdb redid the calling of the PCR reads with MiXCR, one entry per CDR3 protein. The sample holds about 6,800 distinct CDR3 sequences, roughly 37% seen once. The material sequenced was CD4+ T cells from blood, cultured in vitro. The source is a human donor in good health.

The J gene is TRBJ2-1, the V gene TRBV18, with D perhaps TRBD2 (5 bases). The ends were cut back, 8 bases at V and 5 bases at J, with 16 bases in the middle. The CDR3 consists of 14 residues. The germline gives CDR1 KGHSH, CDR2 LQKENI. As DNA, the CDR3 is TGTGCCAGCACCGAGCGGAAGGGTCACAATGAGCAGTTCTTC. This translates into CASTERKGHNEQFF.

V is TRBV10-3 and J is TRBJ2-1; D is undetermined. The V gene's germline CDR1 is ENHRY and CDR2 SYGVKD. There are 16 residues in the CDR3. V was shortened by 8 bases and J by 0 bases, with 17 bases between the two germline ends. The CDR3 region is CAIAMPQAPSYNEQFF. The CDR3, as DNA: TGTGCCATCGCCATGCCCCAGGCCCCCTCCTACAATGAGCAGTTCTTC.

The chain couples TRBV18 to TRBJ2-7; weak D call: TRBD2 (6 bases). Looked up from germline, CDR1 is KGHSH and CDR2 is LQKENI. This CDR3 spans 17 amino acids. The germline V and J ends were trimmed by 4 bases and 5 bases, with 24 bases remaining between them. The CDR3 region has the DNA TGTGCCAGCTCACGACAAAACCGGACGGGAGTATTGCACGAGCAGTACTTC. Its translation is CASSRQNRTGVLHEQYF.

The chain uses TRBV20-1 and TRBJ1-6; D is unresolved. Germline V gives CDR1 DFQATT, CDR2 SNEGSKA (reference sequence). Trimming cost V 3 bases and J 4 bases, with 7 bases left between them. The CDR3 is 13 residues long. CDR3 sequence reads: CSARSDYNSPLHF. CDR3 DNA: TGCAGTGCTAGGAGCGATTATAATTCACCCCTCCACTTT.

The chain is built from TRBV11-3 and TRBJ2-7; no clear D gene. From germline, CDR1 is SGHNT and CDR2 YENEEA. With 2 bases removed from V and 7 bases from J, the gap between germline ends came to 9 bases. CDR3 length: 12 amino acids. This CDR3 reads CASSLSDTEQYF. CDR3 DNA sequence: TGTGCCAGCAGCTTATCCGACACGGAGCAGTACTTC.

This clonotype was seen a handful of times. The chain recombines TRBV6-1 with TRBJ1-2, with D possibly matching TRBD1 (5 bases). Trimming left V 3 bases short and J 3 bases short, with 11 bases between. The CDR3 extends over 14 amino acids. CDR1 is MNHNS, CDR2 SASEGT, per germline. CDR3 region: CASSDGGADYGYTF. CDR3 in DNA: TGTGCCAGCAGTGACGGAGGGGCGGACTATGGCTACACCTTC.

This chain connects TRBV19 to TRBJ2-7, with unresolved D. This CDR3 is built from 14 residues. Deletions cut 1 base from V and 0 bases from J, with 7 bases between. Germline V gene data show CDR1 as LNHDA and CDR2 as SQIVND (reference sequence). The CDR3 reads CASSIGTASYEQYF. The DNA of the CDR3 is TGTGCCAGTAGTATAGGGACGGCCTCCTACGAGCAGTACTTC.

The table lists this clonotype with a few counts. The chain links TRBV27 to TRBJ2-1; possibly TRBD2 for D (6 bases). Germline V lookup: CDR1 MNHEY, CDR2 SMNVEV (reference sequence). V was pared by 2 bases and J by 3 bases, with 11 bases between. This CDR3 spans 15 amino acids. The CDR3 protein is CASSLRDSDYNEQFF. The CDR3 nucleotides read TGTGCCAGCAGTTTAAGGGACTCAGACTACAATGAGCAGTTCTTC.

This chain connects TRBV20-1 to TRBJ2-3; 9 bases fit TRBD2. J gave up 6 bases and V 4 bases, and 8 bases lay outside the gene matches. This CDR3 spans 14 amino acids. Looked up from germline, CDR1 is DFQATT and CDR2 is SNEGSKA (reference sequence). The CDR3 coding sequence is TGCAGTGCTAAGGAGCGGGAGGCATCCGATACGCAGTATTTT. Amino acid sequence: CSAKEREASDTQYF.

This clonotype appeared a few times. CDR3 amino acids: CASSYSSSGASTDTQYF. In DNA, the CDR3 is TGTGCCAGCAGTTACTCTTCTAGCGGAGCTAGCACAGATACGCAGTATTTT. The chain carries TRBV6-5 and TRBJ2-3, with 7 positions matching TRBD2. This CDR3 spans 17 amino acids. From germline, CDR1 is MNHEY and CDR2 SVGAGI. The V and J ends lost 0 bases and 0 bases, in that order; junction bases with no gene match: 6.

This clonotype was counted between two and nine times. The J gene is TRBJ2-2, the V gene TRBV6-1; the match to TRBD2 covers 13 bases. J lost 1 base, V lost 6 bases, and 5 bases had no gene match. CDR3 length equals 17 residues. Germline V gene data show CDR1 as MNHNS and CDR2 as SASEGT. The CDR3 region is CASSSRTSGRNTGELFF. DNA for the CDR3: TGTGCCAGCAGCTCAAGGACTAGCGGGAGGAACACCGGGGAGCTGTTTTTT.

The CDR3 DNA sequence: TGTGCCAGCAGCCCCGGGCCCCTGGCCTATGGCTACACCTTC. Encoded protein: CASSPGPLAYGYTF. The chain uses TRBV7-2 and TRBJ1-2; D remains unclear. V lost 5 bases and J lost 4, with 14 bases in between. Germline V lookup: CDR1 SGHTA, CDR2 FQGNSA. The CDR3 consists of 14 residues. Combining the CDR3 with reference TRBV7-2 and TRBJ1-2 gives the whole variable domain GAGVSQSPSNKVTEKGKDVELRCDPISGHTALYWYRQSLGQGLEFLIYFQGNSAPDKSGLPSDRFSAERTGGSVSTLTIQRTQQEDSAVYLCASSPGPLAYGYTFGSGTRLTVV.

The V gene is TRBV12-3 or TRBV12-4, the J gene TRBJ2-5, with D unresolved. The CDR3 sequence is 12 residues long. Trimming cost V 6 bases and J 5 bases, with 10 bases left between them. The CDR3 sequence: CASRLGSETQYF. The CDR3 DNA is TGTGCCAGCAGGTTGGGTTCCGAGACCCAGTACTTC.

This clonotype came up a few times. The J gene is TRBJ1-5, the V gene TRBV19, with 9 nucleotides matching TRBD1. This CDR3 has 13 residues. The germline V gene encodes CDR1 LNHDA and CDR2 SQIVND (reference sequence). The J segment lost 8 bases and the V segment lost 9 bases, leaving 8 bases of the junction unmatched. The CDR3 coding sequence is TGTGCCAGGGGGACAGGGAAAGACGAGCCCCAGCATTTT. Protein product: CARGTGKDEPQHF.

The chain has TRBV30 and TRBJ2-5, with D possibly matching TRBD2 (5 bases). The V end lost 4 bases, the J end lost 7 bases, and 10 bases lay between the germline ends. This CDR3 is 11 amino acids long. Germline V gene data show CDR1 as GTSNPN and CDR2 as SVGIG (reference sequence). The CDR3 DNA reads as TGTGCCTGGAATGCGGCGGGGACCCAGTACTTC. Translation gives CAWNAAGTQYF.

This chain joins TRBV5-1 and TRBJ1-1; D is undetermined. The CDR3 is made up of 12 amino acids. Trimming left V 1 base short and J 8 bases short, with 9 bases between. Germline-derived CDR1 and CDR2 are SGHRS and YFSETQ. In DNA form, the CDR3 reads TGCGCCAGCAGCTTGACACAATTCGAAGCTTTCTTT. Translated, it gives CASSLTQFEAFF.

CDR3 sequence reads: CATSRALAGETGELFF. CDR3 nucleotide sequence: TGTGCCACCAGCAGAGCTCTAGCGGGTGAGACCGGGGAGCTGTTTTTT. This chain joins TRBV15 and TRBJ2-2; 8 bases line up with TRBD2. There are 16 residues in the CDR3. The germline gives CDR1 LNHNV, CDR2 YYDKDF (reference sequence). V lost 1 base and J lost 5; bases outside the gene matches: 6. The complete variable domain, with remaining parts taken from reference TRBV15 and TRBJ2-2, reads DAMVIQNPRYQVTQFGKPVTLSCSQTLNHNVMYWYQQKSSQAPKLLFHYYDKDFNNEADTPDNFQSRRPNTSFCFLDIRSPGLGDTAMYLCATSRALAGETGELFFGEGSRLTVL.

This chain joins TRBV28 and TRBJ1-1, with TRBD1 matching over 10 bases. The V gene end was trimmed by 6 bases and the J gene end by 6 bases; junction bases not matched to a gene: 10. The CDR3 loop spans 15 amino acids. From germline, CDR1 is MDHEN and CDR2 SYDVKM. Here the CDR3 reads CASSAPGQGHPEAFF. The CDR3, as DNA: TGTGCCAGCAGCGCCCCGGGACAGGGGCACCCTGAAGCTTTCTTT.

V and J are TRBV7-2 and TRBJ2-1; D might be TRBD1 (5 bases). The V gene lost 0 bases and the J gene lost 6 bases, with 12 bases spanning the gap. This CDR3 spans 15 amino acids. Germline-derived CDR1 and CDR2 are SGHTA and FQGNSA. The CDR3 spells CASSLAWGRSNEQFF. The CDR3 DNA reads as TGTGCCAGCAGCTTAGCATGGGGCCGGTCCAATGAGCAGTTCTTC. The entire variable domain, with the rest obtained from reference TRBV7-2 and TRBJ2-1, is as follows: GAGVSQSPSNKVTEKGKDVELRCDPISGHTALYWYRQSLGQGLEFLIYFQGNSAPDKSGLPSDRFSAERTGGSVSTLTIQRTQQEDSAVYLCASSLAWGRSNEQFFGPGTRLTVL.